The 12 T cell receptor beta chains reported below all come from one sample, sequenced in a study of post-analysis software for immune sequencing data. Study-wide findings and caveats: Patients showed TRBV5-6, TRBV5-1 and TRBV20-1 among five TRBV segments more frequent than in controls.

What these receptors recognize is not known. Prepared TCR beta cDNA libraries contained unique molecular identifiers. Via MiXCR, TCRdb re-called the PCR reads, giving one row per CDR3 protein. The sample includes hundreds of thousands of distinct CDR3 sequences, approximately 50% seen only once; the top ten take 4% to 5.5%. Sequences were obtained from blood. The receptors were gathered from a girl aged 10-17 years with multiple sclerosis.

The V gene is TRBV10-3, the J gene TRBJ2-1; D gene uncertain. V was shortened by 4 bases and J by 5 bases, with 9 bases between the two germline ends. The length of the CDR3 is 13 residues. The V gene's germline CDR1 is ENHRY and CDR2 SYGVKD. The CDR3 DNA follows: TGTGCCATCAGTGGAAATCCTCACAATGAGCAGTTCTTC. Its translation is CAISGNPHNEQFF.

The table lists this clonotype with a few counts. The rearrangement uses TRBV18 and TRBJ2-7, with D uncertain. Germline V lookup: CDR1 KGHSH, CDR2 LQKENI. CDR3 length equals 16 residues. V gave up 3 bases and J gave up 2 bases, with 17 bases separating them. The DNA for the CDR3 is TGTGCCAGCTCACCCGGAGCCGGGCCCTCTACCTACGAGCAGTACTTC. It is translated as CASSPGAGPSTYEQYF.

The V and J genes are TRBV7-9 and TRBJ2-4, with 11 positions matching TRBD2. The J call may be mistaken, given a closer DNA end match to TRBJ2-7. CDR1 is SEHNR and CDR2 is FQNEAQ in the germline V gene (reference sequence). The CDR3 sequence is 13 residues long. Here the CDR3 reads CASSGTSGYEQYF. The DNA of the CDR3 is TGTGCCAGCTCCGGGACTAGCGGCTACGAGCAGTACTTC.

The V call is TRBV11-2, the J call TRBJ2-4; TRBD1 agrees at 8 bases. From germline, CDR1 is SGHAT and CDR2 FQNNGV. J was trimmed by 13 bases and V by 5 bases; bases with no gene match: 16. The CDR3 has 15 amino acids. CDR3 DNA sequence: TGTGCCAGCAGCACAGGACAGGGCGGTACTCTTTGGCAGTACTTC. Protein sequence: CASSTGQGGTLWQYF.

V usage is TRBV6-5 and J usage is TRBJ1-2; TRBD1 matches at 7 bases. CDR3 size: 12 residues. The ends lost 7 bases at V and 4 bases at J; junction bases unmatched: 3. Germline V gene sequence: CDR1 MNHEY, CDR2 SVGAGI. The CDR3 loop is CASTRTGYGYTF. CDR3 DNA: TGTGCCAGCACACGGACAGGCTATGGCTACACCTTC.

The V gene is TRBV10-3, the J gene TRBJ2-7; 10 bases are shared with TRBD1. This CDR3 contains 13 residues. Germline CDR1 and CDR2: ENHRY and SYGVKD. Trimming cost V 8 bases and J 2 bases; bases outside gene matches: 3. The CDR3 DNA is TGTGCCATCGGAGGGACAGGGGCCTACGAGCAGTACTTC. The encoded protein is CAIGGTGAYEQYF.

The table lists this clonotype with a few counts. The V call is TRBV20-1, the J call TRBJ2-7, with D possibly TRBD2 on 7 matching bases. Germline loops: CDR1 DFQATT, CDR2 SNEGSKA (reference sequence). V dropped 0 bases and J dropped 5 bases, with 14 bases sitting between them. The CDR3 consists of 14 residues. CDR3 sequence: CSARDAAGAHEQYF. CDR3 in DNA: TGCAGTGCTAGAGATGCGGCGGGGGCCCACGAGCAGTACTTC.

The J gene is TRBJ2-3, the V gene TRBV18; 8 bases are a match to TRBD1. The CDR3 totals 15 residues. After removal of 6 bases from V and 5 bases from J, the junction contained 10 bases not matched to a gene. The germline gives CDR1 KGHSH, CDR2 LQKENI. The CDR3 coding sequence is TGTGCCAGCTCGCCCGACAGGGGCGGAGGAGATACGCAGTATTTT. Protein product: CASSPDRGGGDTQYF.

This clonotype was detected only a few times. The chain has TRBV7-9 and TRBJ1-6, with TRBD1 matching 8 bases. V trimming: 5 bases; J trimming: 7 bases; junction bases outside the gene matches: 10. CDR1 is SEHNR and CDR2 is FQNEAQ in the germline V gene (reference sequence). The CDR3 totals 16 residues. CDR3 bases: TGTGCCAGCAGCACCAAGGGGACAGGTGTGAATTCACCCCTCCACTTT. Amino acids: CASSTKGTGVNSPLHF.

The chain carries TRBV12-3 or TRBV12-4 and TRBJ2-1, with 13 positions matching TRBD2. Unmatched junction bases numbered 8, after V lost 5 bases and J lost 7 bases. CDR3 length: 16 amino acids. Written as DNA, the CDR3 is TGTGCCAGCAGTCCACTAGCGGGGGGGGAGAAAAATGAGCAGTTCTTC. Translating it yields CASSPLAGGEKNEQFF.

This chain connects TRBV13 to TRBJ2-1; no clear D. The CDR3 consists of 15 residues. Germline CDR1 PRHDT, CDR2 FYEKMQ (reference sequence). V lost 0 bases, J lost 10 bases, and 16 bases lay in between. In DNA, the CDR3 is TGTGCCAGCAGCTTAGGTGAAGGTGGCAGTACGGAGCAGTTCTTC. Translating it yields CASSLGEGGSTEQFF. The variable domain in full, with the rest retrieved from reference TRBV13 and TRBJ2-1, is AAGVIQSPRHLIKEKRETATLKCYPIPRHDTVYWYQQGPGQDPQFLISFYEKMQSDKGSIPDRFSAQQFSDYHSELNMSSLELGDSALYFCASSLGEGGSTEQFFGPGTRLTVL.

Only one count was recorded for this clonotype. The junction departs from the called germline gene at one end, perhaps through a read error. The chain combines TRBV7-9 with TRBJ2-4; 8 bases line up with TRBD1. The J call may be wrong; the DNA end is better matched by TRBJ2-7. The CDR3 is 17 amino acids. Germline CDR1 is SEHNR and CDR2 is FQNEAQ (reference sequence). The CDR3 protein is CASSSQGSGTGIYEQYF. The CDR3 bases are TGCGCCAGCAGCTCTCAGGGGTCGGGGACAGGAATCTACGAGCAGTACTTC.